This T cell receptor (beta chain) was recovered during a study of T cell repertoires in cytomegalovirus infection. Study overall: Public signatures in TCR beta pointed to CMV infection and matching HLA type. Study results and caveats: HLA-C-restricted CMV-specific TCR beta clonotypes prevailed in the ex vivo response.

Comment on this clonotype: Its antigen remains unidentified.

TCRdb recomputed calls from the reads with MiXCR, one row per CDR3 protein. This table has roughly 130,000 distinct CDR3 sequences, more than 20% appearing once. In germline, CDR1 is MDHEN, CDR2 SYDVKM. The CDR3 is 12 amino acids. V lost 5 bases and J 7 bases, leaving 11 bases between the germline ends. The origin of this receptor is a human donor in good health (CMV status not recorded). Some clones in this sample may be carry-over from other donors' samples. This chain joins TRBV28 and TRBJ1-2; D is ambiguous. Sequenced sample: PBMCs, sequenced either directly or after in vitro stimulation (not recorded which). The CDR3 DNA follows: TGTGCCAGCAGTATCCCCTTTGGTGGCTACACCTTC. This gives the protein CASSIPFGGYTF.